The next 14 T cell receptor beta chains were all read from a single sample in a study of CD8 T cells in Susac syndrome. Random hexamers primed reverse transcription of roughly 0.45 to 1 ug RNA. Each CDR3 protein gets one entry after TCRdb re-called the immunoSEQ multiplex PCR reads with MiXCR. The profile covers roughly 250,000 distinct CDR3 sequences, with approximately 95% appearing a single time and 0.1% taken by the ten largest. The specimen was CD4+ T cells from PBMCs. These receptors were taken from a human donor with Susac syndrome.

The chain joins TRBV7-9 to TRBJ2-3; TRBD2 agrees at 13 bases. This CDR3 region has 16 residues. Germline V gene sequence: CDR1 SEHNR, CDR2 FQNEAQ (reference sequence). V gave up 7 bases and J gave up 4 bases; unmatched junction bases: 8. The CDR3 DNA sequence: TGTGCCAGCAACCCGCCGGGACTAGCGGGACCAGATACGCAGTATTTT. Its protein is CASNPPGLAGPDTQYF.

V is TRBV3-1 and J is TRBJ2-1, with D perhaps TRBD2 (6 bases). The CDR3 sequence is 13 residues long. The V end lost 3 bases, the J end lost 6 bases, and 9 bases lay between the germline ends. The V gene's germline CDR1 is LGHDT and CDR2 YNNKEL (reference sequence). The CDR3 here is CASSQGGINEQFF. CDR3 coding DNA: TGTGCCAGCAGCCAGGGGGGAATCAATGAGCAGTTCTTC.

J is TRBJ2-1 and V is TRBV27; 10 bases are a match to TRBD2. V gave up 5 bases and J gave up 4 bases; unmatched junction bases: 11. In germline, CDR1 is MNHEY, CDR2 SMNVEV (reference sequence). CDR3 length equals 17 residues. CDR3 sequence (DNA): TGTGCCAGCAGTCTCATCGGACTAGCGGATTTTTACAATGAGCAGTTCTTC. This sequence encodes CASSLIGLADFYNEQFF.

This chain joins TRBV7-9 and TRBJ1-1; D unclear. Per the germline V gene, CDR1 is SEHNR and CDR2 is FQNEAQ (reference sequence). V was cut by 5 bases and J by 1 base, with 20 bases left in between. This CDR3 has 17 residues. CDR3 region: CASSGRLIGQENTEAFF. The CDR3 DNA is TGTGCCAGCAGCGGGCGGCTTATCGGGCAGGAGAACACTGAAGCTTTCTTT.

This clonotype was seen just once. J is TRBJ1-2 and V is TRBV14; D is unresolved. V shed 3 bases and J shed 4 bases, with 12 bases lying between them. This CDR3 has 14 residues. Germline-derived CDR1 and CDR2 are SGHDN and FVKESK. The CDR3 here is CASSHDARSYGYTF. In DNA form, the CDR3 reads TGTGCCAGCAGCCATGATGCCCGGTCCTATGGCTACACCTTC. The full variable domain, completed using reference TRBV14 and TRBJ1-2, is EAGVTQFPSHSVIEKGQTVTLRCDPISGHDNLYWYRRVMGKEIKFLLHFVKESKQDESGMPNNRFLAERTGGTYSTLKVQPAELEDSGVYFCASSHDARSYGYTFGSGTRLTVV.

CDR3 DNA sequence: TGTGCCAGCAGCTCACACTCGACAGGGGTTGGCGAGACCCAGTACTTC. This translates into CASSSHSTGVGETQYF. This chain connects TRBV7-9 to TRBJ2-5; 8 nucleotides agree with TRBD1. The CDR3 is 16 residues long. Germline CDR1 SEHNR, CDR2 FQNEAQ (reference sequence). V lost 4 bases to trimming and J lost 5 bases; unmatched junction nucleotides: 12. The complete variable domain, with remaining parts taken from reference TRBV7-9 and TRBJ2-5, reads DTGVSQNPRHKITKRGQNVTFRCDPISEHNRLYWYRQTLGQGPEFLTYFQNEAQLEKSRLLSDRFSAERPKGSFSTLEIQRTEQGDSAMYLCASSSHSTGVGETQYFGPGTRLLVL.

The chain employs TRBV3-1 and TRBJ2-2; TRBD2 matches 14 bases. CDR3 length equals 17 residues. V gave up 3 bases and J gave up 6 bases; unmatched junction bases: 6. The germline CDR1 and CDR2 sequences are LGHDT and YNNKEL (reference sequence). CDR3 sequence reads: CASSHGTSGSSAGELFF. For the CDR3, the DNA is TGTGCCAGCAGCCATGGGACTAGCGGGAGTTCGGCCGGGGAGCTGTTTTTT.

The chain recombines TRBV11-2 with TRBJ2-7; 8 bases align to TRBD2. The CDR3 is 16 residues long. V lost 5 bases and J lost 0; bases outside the gene matches: 9. CDR1 SGHAT and CDR2 FQNNGV come from the germline V gene. DNA of the CDR3: TGTGCCAGCAGCCCAACTCGCGGGAGGATCTCCTACGAGCAGTACTTC. Its translation is CASSPTRGRISYEQYF.

V usage is TRBV6-5 and J usage is TRBJ2-3; possible D gene TRBD1, 6 bases. Germline CDR1 reads MNHEY; CDR2 reads SVGAGI. This CDR3 is built from 14 residues. The CDR3 DNA follows: TGTGCAACCAACGAAGCTGGGGGCAGAGATACGCAGTATTTT. This codes for CATNEAGGRDTQYF.

The chain employs TRBV20-1 and TRBJ2-2; TRBD2 aligns across 7 bases. Per the germline V gene, CDR1 is DFQATT and CDR2 is SNEGSKA (reference sequence). Trimming removed 3 bases from V and 5 bases from J; junction bases left unmatched: 12. This CDR3 is built from 16 residues. CDR3 loop: CSARLASGLGTGELFF. In DNA, the CDR3 is TGCAGTGCTAGGCTAGCTAGCGGCCTGGGAACCGGGGAGCTGTTTTTT.

V and J are TRBV2 and TRBJ2-7; no clear D. CDR1 and CDR2 from the germline V gene are SNHLY and FYNNEI. The CDR3 totals 11 residues. Trimming took 4 bases from V and 6 from J, leaving 7 bases between them. In DNA, the CDR3 is TGTGCCAGCAGTGTGATCCGCGAGCAGTACTTC. Its translation is CASSVIREQYF. The full variable domain, with the rest looked up from reference TRBV2 and TRBJ2-7, is EPEVTQTPSHQVTQMGQEVILRCVPISNHLYFYWYRQILGQKVEFLVSFYNNEISEKSEIFDDQFSVERPDGSNFTLKIRSTKLEDSAMYFCASSVIREQYFGPGTRLTVT.

V is TRBV5-6 and J is TRBJ1-1; 7 bases are a match to TRBD1. V lost 1 base and J lost 5; bases outside the gene matches: 14. This CDR3 is built from 17 residues. The germline V gene has CDR1 SGHDT and CDR2 YYEEEE. The DNA of the CDR3 is TGTGCCAGCAGCTTGCAGACAGGGTCTGGGACCTGGACTGAAGCTTTCTTT. Protein: CASSLQTGSGTWTEAFF.

CDR3 in DNA: TGCAGTGCTACAGACCCGTCGGATTATGTACGGGATACGCAGTATTTT. It yields the protein CSATDPSDYVRDTQYF. The chain links TRBV20-1 to TRBJ2-3, with D unresolved. The CDR3 is made up of 16 amino acids. Between the trimmed V and J ends, which lost 4 bases and 6 bases, there was a span of 23 bases. CDR1 DFQATT and CDR2 SNEGSKA come from the germline V gene (reference sequence).

The chain joins TRBV28 to TRBJ2-1; 9 positions match TRBD2. The germline gives CDR1 MDHEN, CDR2 SYDVKM. The CDR3 has 16 residues. With 4 bases clipped from V and 2 bases from J, the junction kept 6 bases outside the gene matches. The CDR3 spells CASSSFSGRPYNEQFF. The DNA of the CDR3 is TGTGCCAGCAGTTCGTTTAGCGGGAGACCCTACAATGAGCAGTTCTTC.